This T cell receptor (beta chain) was sequenced during a study of cytomegalovirus exposure and HLA in healthy donors (dated 2017 in TCRdb). With regard to the full study: An earlier analysis of approximately 600 of the donors reported approximately 270 Gb of sequence data and some 100 million unique TCR beta sequences from roughly 200 million T cells. The study used immunosequencing to profile the T cell repertoires of about 670 subjects and linked those repertoires to cytomegalovirus serostatus. An earlier analysis of around 580 of the donors used high-throughput TCR beta sequencing to judge whether each TCR beta V gene segment behaved as functional or pseudogenic. Among the approximately 430 genotyped donors, roughly 80% belonged to the genetic ancestry cluster associated with self-reported Caucasian donors. In the later analysis, no new phenotypic data were used to find candidate immune exposures; instead, reliance was placed on TCR beta sequences and their occurrence across donors. An early release covering 500 to 750 HLA-typed donors comprised about 300 gigabases of sequencing data and roughly 85 million unique TCR sequences. The number of typed donors differed by locus: about 620-630 for A, B, C, DRB1 and DQB1; 522 for DQA1; 606 for DPA1; and around 450 for DPB1. Class I and class II HLA loci were covered by the typing at four-digit resolution. A later analysis re-analyzed previously published TCR beta repertoires from roughly 600 donors and added high-resolution HLA genotyping to study TCR occurrence patterns. A separate validation cohort of about 110 different subjects was used in addition to the 666-subject first cohort. All discovery cohort repertoires had been generated on a single sequencing platform. In a later genetic analysis, genome-wide SNP genotypes for about three fifths of the roughly 670 donors were used, and that subset was treated as a discovery cohort. Several DR-DQ haplotypes were handled as single units for association and clustering, since linkage in the cohort was strong. Donor age, sex, ethnicity and CMV serostatus were compiled alongside the repertoire data. To predict cytomegalovirus infection status, the study brought together high-throughput TCR immunosequencing, statistical association of individual TCRs with disease status, and machine learning. Among around 400 genotyped donors of the cohort, an average of approximately 200,000 unique TCR beta nucleotide sequences was sequenced per donor, of which about 19% were non-productive. The aim of the study was to test whether cataloging public T cell receptors could identify signatures of past pathogen exposure. On the study overall, not on this receptor specifically: Because HLA typing was missing for some donors at each locus, association tests included only the typed subset. In a later analysis, HLA-associated TCR beta chains showed more clonal expansion and lower generation probabilities than non-associated chains that were equally common. Several of the top co-occurrence clusters appeared to be linked to parvovirus B19, influenza, CMV and Epstein-Barr virus, according to a later analysis. Three of the identified cytomegalovirus-associated TCR beta chains were confirmed in vitro to be specific for cytomegalovirus antigens. A further reported finding was that TCR beta sequences accurately predicted the HLA-A and HLA-B alleles for most subjects in the first cohort. Across donors, most TCR sequences were observed very rarely, whereas some public TCRs were present in many individuals. The classifier was reported to diagnose cytomegalovirus status with high specificity and sensitivity in both the original cohort and the validation cohort. A later genetic analysis reported fewer N-insertions in productive TCRs among donors in an Asian-associated ancestry cluster than the roughly 640-donor mean. In a later analysis, TCR association rates were found to vary across HLA loci, with the most associated TCRs seen for DRB1 alleles and the fewest for HLA-C alleles. Broadly in line with IMGT annotations, most TCR beta V segments showed up in productive rearrangements about 90% or about 30% of the time in an earlier analysis of around 600 of the donors. Most CMV-associated TCR beta chains appeared to be HLA-restricted in a later analysis, and the HLA associations seemed to be driven largely by CMV exposure. For the cohort, immune exposure information was limited to CMV serostatus. The study listed 150 to 200 TCR beta chains as associated with cytomegalovirus. The sequencing pipeline was judged likely to have produced a cluster of highly shared sequence variants as a technical artifact. Because the 87-base-pair reads could not distinguish some IMGT-functional V segments, including TRBV6-2 and TRBV6-3, those segments were excluded. Roughly uniform sequencing depth across donors was assumed in presence/absence analyses, although this assumption may not hold. Specific HLA alleles were associated with 18,000 or so TCR beta sequences at a false discovery rate of 0.05 in a later analysis. Only TCR beta chains were sequenced in this cohort, and the absence of alpha or paired-chain data limited detectable features. It was suggested by the authors that the approach could potentially be generalized to other disease states and immunological phenotypes. A later genetic analysis associated a missense DCLRE1C variant with V-gene and J-gene trimming of TCR beta chains, and an independent cohort replicated the association. Because counts were too low, about 15 rarely observed V segments, including chromosome 9 orphons, were left out of the earlier analysis of a few hundred of the donors. Linkage disequilibrium might explain the correlated functional status among segregating V segments, but an unknown experimental factor could not be excluded. Assigning TCR associations to individual alleles was difficult when HLA alleles, especially DR and DQ, strongly co-occurred.

Looking up the germline V gene (reference sequence) yields CDR1 LNHNV and CDR2 YYDKDF. At the junction V is shortened by 1 base and J by 5 bases, with 23 bases in between. The CDR3 holds 18 amino acids from the cysteine to the phenylalanine. The kept DNA is CDR3 alone, 54 bases in frame from the first base. The library was obtained by the immunoSEQ multiplex PCR assay. For the multiplex PCR, a mixture combining 60 forward primers for TCR Vbeta segments and 13 reverse primers for TCR Jbeta segments was used. A multiplex PCR assay on genomic DNA amplified the CDR3 region of rearranged TCR beta genes. Amplified TCR beta libraries were sequenced as 87-base-pair reads on the Illumina HiSeq System. The original methods were these. Across the 670 or so repertoires, a later analysis counted some 80 million unique TCR beta chains, some 11 million of which were shared by at least two donors. Raw reads were error-corrected and collapsed into unique sequences by a nearest-neighbor algorithm in which closely related sequences were merged to remove PCR and sequencing errors. To assign V, D and J gene segments, CDR3 sequences were aligned to IMGT reference sequences. For a sequence to be retained, a match of at least six nucleotides to both a V gene segment and a J gene segment was required. A rearrangement was called productive if the CDR3 had no stop codons and remained in frame with V and J, and every other rearrangement was called non-productive. CDR3 was defined by IMGT convention, running from the second conserved V-encoded cysteine to the conserved J-encoded phenylalanine. Sequences without an unambiguous match to a single V gene segment were excluded from the earlier analysis of over 500 of the donors. An earlier analysis of just under 600 of the donors called V segments functional above 56.7% productive rearrangements and segregating when the between-donor standard deviation exceeded 5%. A statistical classification framework was built for diagnosing cytomegalovirus status from the catalog of TCR beta chain sequences. V and J gene assignment, in a later analysis, came from comparing TCR nucleotide sequences with IMGT/GENE-DB human TR gene sequences. A later analysis assigned CDR3 sequences and most-parsimonious VDJ recombination scenarios with the TCRdist pipeline. A later analysis defined each TCR beta chain by its CDR3 amino acid sequence plus V-gene family, and excluded reads lacking a unique V-gene family. A later analysis removed 450 to 600 highly shared, low-generation-probability nucleotide sequences to deal with suspected cross-contamination and a sequencing artifact. In a later analysis, a clonal expansion index was calculated for each public chain from normalized within-repertoire ranks of inferred template counts. Generation probabilities in a later analysis came from a VDJ recombination model fitted to out-of-frame rearrangements, and those results were checked against IGoR. In a later analysis, hypergeometric tests were used to score TCR-TCR, TCR-HLA and TCR-CMV co-occurrence, with a repertoire-size bias correction applied to TCR pairs. In a later analysis, false discovery rates were estimated by permuting HLA or CMV assignments 20 times. In a later analysis, co-occurring TCRs were grouped using DBSCAN, and TCRdist sequence similarity was added for clustering within HLA-allele-positive subsets. For co-occurrence clustering, repertoires with fewer than 30,000 or more than 120,000 public chains were excluded, along with a handful of repertoires with anomalous nucleotide sharing. Drawn from immuneACCESS, this table holds only the in-frame rearrangements with V and J called that TCRdb kept. Clones are partly lost; checked studies trace under half to an unresolved V gene and leave the rest unexplained. That table supplies the V and J calls and clone size; D and trimming were determined from the DNA. A total of under 200,000 clones appear in this sample, 68% of them only once. 2.8% of the sample comes from the top ten.

Worth noting for this clone: There is no known antigen for this receptor. The input lacks base qualities; no much larger clone sits a single base away.

The cohort comprised under 700 healthy bone marrow donors. At the time of sampling, every cohort member was nominally healthy, though immune exposures that went unrecorded were likely present. The donor tested CMV seropositive and was one of the 289 seropositive cohort members. Each donor provided a peripheral blood sample, and peripheral blood mononuclear cells were used for TCR beta sequencing. Genomic DNA extraction from the blood cell samples was performed with the Qiagen DNeasy Blood Extraction Kit. Sequenced input: PBMCs. The sequence was collected from a woman in her thirties or forties in good health and CMV-seropositive. The V and J segments used are TRBV15 and TRBJ1-2, and TRBD1 may be the D gene, going by 5 matching bases. The DNA sequence follows: TGTGCCACCAGCAGAGGTGTAGGAGGGGACCCAAATTTATATGGCTACACCTTC. This is translated as CATSRGVGGDPNLYGYTF.